The clone carrying this TCR beta chain has more than one count but fewer than ten. Germline V CDR1 and CDR2: SNHLY, FYNNEI. Trimming pared 7 bases from V and 3 bases from J, leaving 19 bases between. The CDR3 covers 16 residues. The sample comes from a study of molecular identifiers for immune sequencing clone quantification. Via MiXCR, TCRdb re-called the PCR reads, giving one row per CDR3 protein. This sample has over 85,000 distinct CDR3 sequences, with around a fifth found just once. Sample: naive CD8+ T cells from blood, with Jurkat cell RNA spiked in. Described subset: FACS-sorted CD8+CD4-CCR7+CD45RA+ naive T cells. The receptor was isolated from a human donor in good health. Some libraries in this study had Jurkat cell RNA spiked in. The rearrangement uses TRBV2 and TRBJ2-1; D gene unclear. The CDR3, as DNA: TGTGCCAGCACCGATGGTCTGCAGGCCGACTACAATGAGCAGTTCTTC. Translating it yields CASTDGLQADYNEQFF.